Listed here are 15 T cell receptor beta chains from one sample, sequenced in a study of blood T cell repertoires in COVID-19. Assay: immunoSEQ multiplex PCR; the TCRdb copy retains only in-frame clones and omits some. Here the sample spans about 72,000 clones, approximately 86% being singletons. The source material was peripheral blood. Receptors were obtained from a woman in her fifties or sixties with acute or convalescent COVID-19.

The gene calls are TRBV3-1 (or the pseudogene TRBV3-2) and TRBJ1-6; D is undetermined. Trimming stripped 5 bases from V and 16 bases from J, with 15 bases between. CDR1 is LGHDT and CDR2 is YNNKEL in the germline V gene (reference sequence). The CDR3 spans 12 residues. Here the CDR3 DNA reads TGTGCCAGCAGCGCGACCGAGCCGGGACTCCACTTT. Protein product: CASSATEPGLHF.

The chain carries TRBV29-1 and TRBJ1-1, with D tentatively TRBD1 (5 bases). In germline, CDR1 is SQVTM, CDR2 ANQGSEA. This CDR3 region has 13 residues. Trimming took 4 bases from V and 5 from J, leaving 14 bases between them. This chain's CDR3 is CSVATVIRTEAFF. CDR3 in DNA: TGCAGCGTTGCGACAGTCATAAGAACTGAAGCTTTCTTT.

In this sample, this clone turned up once. This chain connects TRBV7-9 to TRBJ2-1; 12 bases are shared with TRBD1. Germline trimming cut 4 bases from V and 8 bases from J; bases unmatched to any gene: 9. Germline V gene data show CDR1 as SEHNR and CDR2 as FQNEAQ (reference sequence). The CDR3 covers 16 residues. The CDR3 protein is CASSSPGTGGTDEQFF. The CDR3 DNA sequence: TGTGCCAGCAGCTCCCCCGGGACAGGGGGCACGGATGAGCAGTTCTTC.

DNA of the CDR3: TGTGCCAGCAGCTTAGGGGGGGGGCCTTGGGAGACCCAGTACTTC. Amino acid sequence: CASSLGGGPWETQYF. The genes are TRBV7-2 and TRBJ2-5; TRBD2 might be the D (7 bases). The CDR3 covers 15 residues. V lost 1 base to trimming and J lost 5 bases, with 14 bases between them. Germline V lookup: CDR1 SGHTA, CDR2 FQGNSA.

V usage is TRBV3-1 (or the pseudogene TRBV3-2) and J usage is TRBJ2-1, with D tentatively TRBD1 (6 bases). This CDR3 spans 17 amino acids. CDR1 LGHDT and CDR2 YNNKEL come from the germline V gene (reference sequence). Trimming removed 0 bases from V and 7 bases from J, with 19 bases in between. CDR3 region: CASSQETMTGGANEQFF. In DNA, the CDR3 is TGTGCCAGCAGCCAAGAAACAATGACAGGAGGAGCGAATGAGCAGTTCTTC.

This chain joins TRBV4-1 and TRBJ1-4; D uncertain. Trimming cost V 3 bases and J 2 bases, with 10 bases left between them. Germline V gene data show CDR1 as MGHRA and CDR2 as YSYEKL. The CDR3 spans 15 residues. The CDR3 DNA reads as TGCGCCAGCAGCCAGTTGGAGGGCACTAATGAAAAACTGTTTTTT. Its translation is CASSQLEGTNEKLFF.

This clone came up a few times. The CDR3 region is CASSYGAPPQHF. CDR3 nucleotides: TGTGCCAGCAGTTACGGGGCCCCGCCCCAGCATTTT. The chain links TRBV6-2 or TRBV6-3 to TRBJ1-5, with D maybe TRBD1 (5 bases). Germline CDR1 is MNHEY and CDR2 is SVGEGT. The V gene lost 2 bases and the J gene lost 9 bases, with 8 bases spanning the gap. The CDR3 contains 12 residues.

This clone appeared once. For the CDR3, the DNA is TGTGCCAGCAGTGAAGTTAGCGGGGGGGCCGCAATTACGCAGTATTTT. As protein: CASSEVSGGAAITQYF. The chain combines TRBV6-1 with TRBJ2-3; TRBD2 matches 11 bases. The J segment lost 8 bases and the V segment lost 1 base, leaving 8 bases of the junction unmatched. Germline V gene data show CDR1 as MNHNS and CDR2 as SASEGT. This CDR3 has 16 amino acids.

The V call is TRBV5-4, the J call TRBJ2-3, with D perhaps TRBD2 (6 bases). V lost 2 bases and J lost 4, with 14 bases in between. Germline CDR1 SGHNT, CDR2 YYREEE (reference sequence). CDR3 length: 15 amino acids. The DNA for the CDR3 is TGTGCCAGCAGCTTAGTGGGGGGTAGGGCAGATACGCAGTATTTT. The encoded protein is CASSLVGGRADTQYF. Complete variable domain (other parts from reference TRBV5-4 and TRBJ2-3): ETGVTQSPTHLIKTRGQQVTLRCSSQSGHNTVSWYQQALGQGPQFIFQYYREEENGRGNFPPRFSGLQFPNYSSELNVNALELDDSALYLCASSLVGGRADTQYFGPGTRLTVL.

V and J are TRBV4-2 and TRBJ1-1; 10 bases match TRBD1. The CDR3 is made up of 14 amino acids. CDR1 and CDR2 from the germline V gene are LGHNA and YNFKEQ. J was trimmed by 11 bases and V by 0 bases; bases with no gene match: 6. The DNA for the CDR3 is TGTGCCAGCAGCCAAGAGGGACAGGGGAATATGGCTTTCTTT. Protein: CASSQEGQGNMAFF.

A single count supports this clone. The J gene is TRBJ2-1, the V gene TRBV11-3, with TRBD1 matching over 7 bases. The CDR3 has 13 amino acids. V trimming: 5 bases; J trimming: 9 bases; junction bases outside the gene matches: 7. From germline, CDR1 is SGHNT and CDR2 YENEEA. The CDR3 DNA is TGTGCCAGCAGCGACAGGGCCGCTTTTGAGCAGTTCTTC. It encodes CASSDRAAFEQFF.

This sequence joins TRBV5-4 and TRBJ2-7; 8 bases are a match to TRBD2. With 1 base clipped from V and 2 bases from J, the junction kept 5 bases outside the gene matches. This CDR3 is 15 amino acids long. The germline V gene encodes CDR1 SGHNT and CDR2 YYREEE (reference sequence). The CDR3 sequence: CASSLRRGVPYEQYF. The CDR3 DNA is TGTGCCAGCAGCTTGAGGCGGGGGGTCCCCTACGAGCAGTACTTC.

Only one count was recorded for this clone. The J gene is TRBJ2-7, the V gene TRBV11-2, with D perhaps TRBD2 (6 bases). This CDR3 is 13 amino acids long. The V end lost 5 bases, the J end lost 8 bases, and 16 bases lay between the germline ends. Germline lookup yields CDR1 SGHAT and CDR2 FQNNGV. CDR3 in amino acids: CASSPSGGFKQYF. The CDR3 nucleotides read TGTGCCAGCAGCCCTAGTGGAGGGTTCAAGCAGTACTTC.

This chain links TRBV15 with TRBJ2-1, with D possibly matching TRBD2 (7 bases). In germline, CDR1 is LNHNV, CDR2 YYDKDF (reference sequence). The CDR3 covers 12 residues. V dropped 9 bases and J dropped 6 bases, with 12 bases sitting between them. The CDR3 bases are TGTGCCACAGGGGGGGCGGGCAATGAGCAGTTCTTC. Encoded protein: CATGGAGNEQFF.

DNA for the CDR3: TGCGCCAGCACCCCCGAGGGAGGTTACAATGAGCAGTTCTTC. Its translation is CASTPEGGYNEQFF. V usage is TRBV4-1 and J usage is TRBJ2-1; possibly TRBD2 for D (6 bases). The V end lost 7 bases, the J end lost 4 bases, and 14 bases lay between the germline ends. The CDR3 contains 14 residues. Per the germline V gene, CDR1 is MGHRA and CDR2 is YSYEKL.